These 3 T cell receptor beta chains originate from one sample sequenced in a study of control samples from healthy donors and cancer patients. Sequenced by immunoSEQ multiplex PCR; TCRdb stores in-frame clones only, minus some. The profile covers roughly 130,000 clones, with approximately 90% appearing a single time and roughly 3.2% taken by the ten largest. The material sequenced was blood. The origin of the receptors is a man aged 45-60 years in good health.

V and J are TRBV5-4 and TRBJ2-3; TRBD1 agrees at 10 bases. V gave up 3 bases and J gave up 6 bases; unmatched junction bases: 4. The CDR3 has 14 residues. Germline V gives CDR1 SGHNT, CDR2 YYREEE (reference sequence). As DNA, the CDR3 is TGTGCCAGCAGCTGGGGACAGGGGTCGGATACGCAGTATTTT. Encoded protein: CASSWGQGSDTQYF.

This chain joins TRBV23-1 and TRBJ2-3; 7 bases match TRBD1. TRBV23-1 is labeled an ORF, and its function is uncertain. CDR3 length equals 16 residues. Losses at the gene ends were 7 bases for V and 4 bases for J; bases not matched to a gene: 14. DNA of the CDR3: TGCGCCAGCAAATCTCCGGGACAGTTAAAGGCAGATACGCAGTATTTT. This gives the protein CASKSPGQLKADTQYF.

The chain joins TRBV28 to TRBJ2-2, with D perhaps assigned TRBD1 or TRBD2 (6 bases each). V dropped 6 bases and J dropped 4 bases, with 12 bases sitting between them. The CDR3 consists of 14 residues. Germline V gives CDR1 MDHEN, CDR2 SYDVKM. CDR3 bases: TGTGCCAGCAGGCCGGGGGCGGGCACCGGGGAGCTGTTTTTT. This translates into CASRPGAGTGELFF.